Sequencing of this T cell receptor (beta chain) was carried out in a study of beta chain features in type 1 diabetes. Overall study: No age, gender or cell yield differences were seen between patients and healthy donors.

Investigators reverse transcribed all isolated RNA, so they sequenced expressed TCRB transcripts. Some clones are missing from TCRdb's copy, which holds only in-frame ones; the method was immunoSEQ multiplex PCR. This table holds hundreds of thousands of clones, 15% to 17% found once. CDR1 and CDR2 (germline): SGHRS, YFSETQ. There are 13 residues in the CDR3. Trimming pared 2 bases from V and 6 bases from J, leaving 9 bases between. Remarks on this clone: Other DNA sequences in the same sample also yield this CDR3.

The TCR originated in a man aged 18 to 35 in good health. The rearrangement joins TRBV5-1 to TRBJ1-5, with D perhaps TRBD1 (6 bases). The sample taken for sequencing was naive CD4+ T cells from blood. This chain's CDR3 is CASSLGGGQPQHF. CDR3 DNA: TGCGCCAGCAGCTTAGGGGGAGGTCAGCCCCAGCATTTT.